This TCR beta chain was identified in a study of monozygotic twins with inflammatory bowel disease. Around 3.5 ug of total RNA went into each TCR library. In eight separate reactions per sample, cDNA was generated. Reprocessing the 5' RACE reads, TCRdb reports a single entry for every CDR3 protein and omits DNA. The table counts 300,000 to 450,000 distinct CDR3 sequences; just over 2.5% lies in the top ten. Donors each gave around 2.3 ml of blood. The CDR3 totals 15 residues. Germline V gene lookup returns CDR1 SGHVS and CDR2 FQNEAQ. This clonotype originated in a human donor with ulcerative colitis or Crohn's disease, or a healthy co-twin of an affected twin (not recorded which). V is TRBV7-8 and J is TRBJ1-2; lacking DNA, the TRBD1 call made by TCRdb goes unchecked. The sequenced sample was blood. CDR3 protein: CASSLGGGKTVGYTF.